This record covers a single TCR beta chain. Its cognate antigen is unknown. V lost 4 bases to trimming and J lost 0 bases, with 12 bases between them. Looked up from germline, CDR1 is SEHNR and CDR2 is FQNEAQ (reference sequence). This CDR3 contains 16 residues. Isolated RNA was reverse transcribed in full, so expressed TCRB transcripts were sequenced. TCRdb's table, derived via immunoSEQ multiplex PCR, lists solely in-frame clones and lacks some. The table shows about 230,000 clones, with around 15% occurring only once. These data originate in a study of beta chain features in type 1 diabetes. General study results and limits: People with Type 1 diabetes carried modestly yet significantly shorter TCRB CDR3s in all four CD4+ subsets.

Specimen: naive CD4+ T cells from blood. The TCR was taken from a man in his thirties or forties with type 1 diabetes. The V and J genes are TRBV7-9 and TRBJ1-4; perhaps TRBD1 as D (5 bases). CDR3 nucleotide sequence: TGTGCCAGCAGCTCCACGACAGACCCAACTAATGAAAAACTGTTTTTT. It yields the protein CASSSTTDPTNEKLFF.